This T cell receptor beta chain comes out of a study of early T cells in non-severe SARS-CoV-2 infection. This clonotype was counted at least ten times. The TCR library protocol attached unique molecular identifiers to the individual cDNA molecules. TCRdb independently ran MiXCR on the 5' RACE reads; one entry per CDR3 protein. The sample has about 30,000 distinct CDR3 sequences; 5.6% are singletons. The TCR sequence derives from an adult who was a healthcare worker with PCR-confirmed SARS-CoV-2 infection or an uninfected control (not recorded which). The sequenced material came from whole blood.

CDR3 nucleotides: TGTGCCAGCAGCTTAGAAGGGACATATCGTGGCTACACCTTC. It specifies CASSLEGTYRGYTF. The rearrangement joins TRBV11-2 to TRBJ1-2; tentative D call: TRBD1 (6 bases). The V gene's germline CDR1 is SGHAT and CDR2 FQNNGV. The CDR3 covers 14 residues. V lost 0 bases and J 7 bases, leaving 12 bases between the germline ends.